This T cell receptor (beta chain) emerged from a study of regulatory T cells in long-lasting Graves disease (dated by TCRdb to the early 2020s). A note on the overall study: Persistent Graves' disease was defined as antithyroid drug treatment for over 5 years with persistently positive TSH receptor autoantibodies. Patients with persistent Graves' disease were compared with patients with newly diagnosed Graves' disease using TCR sequencing and RNA sequencing of peripheral blood. The study was conducted in China and was registered as a clinical trial. A total of roughly 33 samples were covered by TCR sequencing, comprising roughly 13 persistent and around 20 newly diagnosed Graves' disease patients. On average, persistent Graves' disease patients in the clinical cohort had been on antithyroid drugs for around 9.5 years. What the research found in general, with its limitations: Only peripheral blood was studied, because thyroid tissue, the primary lesion, was inaccessible. Patients with persistent disease shared more public clonotypes (over 2,500) than newly diagnosed patients did (approximately 990). Sequencing and analysis were limited to the TCR beta chain. TRBV28, TRBJ1-2 and TRBJ2-5 were preferentially used in persistent disease, while TRBV20-1 and TRBJ2-1 were favored in newly diagnosed disease. The authors acknowledged the small sample size as a limitation that may reduce accuracy. Lower TCR Shannon entropy and fewer highly expanded clones were observed in persistent Graves' disease patients than in newly diagnosed patients, which suggested clonal expansion.

The label giving this sample's time point can be read as: persistent/refractory GD, antithyroid drugs over 5 years with positive TRAb. RNA was extracted from PBMCs in TRIzol for both TCR sequencing and RNA sequencing. Graves' disease was diagnosed according to American Thyroid Association guidelines. The patients came from an endocrinology department in Xi'an, China. Each patient gave approximately 8.8 milliliters of peripheral blood, collected in an EDTA anticoagulant tube. Ficoll Paque Plus density gradient separation was used to isolate PBMCs, and no further T cell sorting was performed. RNA quality was checked with an Agilent 2100 Bioanalyzer and agarose gel, and concentration with a NanoDrop 2000. In the germline V gene, CDR1 corresponds to SQVTM and CDR2 to ANQGSEA. The CDR3 has 13 amino acids, counting the end cysteine and phenylalanine. CDR3 DNA only is kept here, 39 bases in frame from base 1. V lost 5 bases and J lost 10 bases, and the count of bases not matched to a germline gene is 10.

The receptor library was made with multiplex PCR. Instrument on record: Illumina HiSeq 4000. To build TCR beta libraries, CDR3 regions were amplified by Arm-PCR using iRepertoire HTBI primers. PCR products were gel purified before sequencing. Per the source publication's procedure: Across samples, roughly 60 TRBV and 12 to 15 TRBJ segments were identified and used for gene usage analysis of CDR3 amino acid clonotypes. COPE and FqMerger were used to merge filtered high-quality paired reads into contigs. BLAST was used to align contigs to IMGT TRBV, TRBD and TRBJ reference genes, with CDR3 defined following IMGT. Any clonotype with a frequency above 0.1% was classified as a highly expanded clone. Shannon entropy served as the measure of repertoire diversity, while the Gini coefficient captured V-J evenness. A clonotype found in more than one individual was treated as public. TCRdb trimmed public reads at Q25 via fastp, called clones via MiXCR and kept in-frame beta chains. Every distinct CDR3 protein forms one entry, paired with its most common genes and DNA. It is TCRdb's table, rather than the study itself, that gives the V and J calls and clone size. The sample table records about 460,000 distinct CDR3 sequences; 20% to 25% of these occur just once. The ten largest make up around 12% of the sample.

Turning to this clonotype: Its specific antigen is unknown. Base qualities are not provided; no much larger clone lies one nucleotide away.

The receptor was derived from a female donor with Graves disease. This receptor chain uses TRBV29-1 and TRBJ1-5, with 8 bases matching TRBD1. The specimen was peripheral blood mononuclear cells (PBMCs), collected when the disease was refractory, from a patient treated with antithyroid drugs. The nucleotides read TGCAGCGTTCAGGACAGGGAGGGATTACCCCAGCATTTT. Its coded protein is CSVQDREGLPQHF.